The 3 T cell receptor beta chains listed next were all sequenced from one sample in a study of cytomegalovirus exposure and HLA in healthy donors. The PCR contained 60 Vbeta and 13 Jbeta primers. Profiling relied on immunoSEQ multiplex PCR, and the TCRdb table lists in-frame clones only, not all of them. Counted here are about 140,000 clones, almost 80% occurring once; the ten biggest clones make up more than 0.95%. Sequencing used PBMCs. These receptors all stem from a man younger than 35 in good health and CMV-seronegative.

The chain employs TRBV9 and TRBJ1-3; 8 bases are a match to TRBD1. Trimming at V came to 4 bases and at J to 2 bases, leaving 2 bases not matched to a gene. The CDR3 is made up of 14 amino acids. Germline CDR1 SGDLS, CDR2 YYNGEE. This CDR3 is CASSMGQAGNTIYF. CDR3 DNA: TGTGCCAGCAGCATGGGACAGGCTGGAAACACCATATATTTT.

V is TRBV15 and J is TRBJ1-4; 9 bases match TRBD1. The length of the CDR3 is 16 residues. J gave up 7 bases and V 5 bases, and 11 bases lay outside the gene matches. Looked up from germline, CDR1 is LNHNV and CDR2 is YYDKDF (reference sequence). This CDR3 reads CATSGIQGARSEKLFF. In DNA form, the CDR3 reads TGTGCCACCAGCGGAATACAGGGGGCGAGGTCTGAAAAACTGTTTTTT.

The chain uses TRBV5-1 and TRBJ2-2; D is perhaps TRBD2 (6 bases). Germline V CDR1 and CDR2: SGHRS, YFSETQ. Deletions cut 4 bases from V and 0 bases from J, with 19 bases between. The CDR3 consists of 18 residues. The CDR3 loop is CASSAGRRLTANTGELFF. The DNA of the CDR3 is TGCGCCAGCAGCGCGGGACGGAGGCTCACCGCGAACACCGGGGAGCTGTTTTTT.